A single sample is the source of the 9 T cell receptor beta chains below, sequenced in a study of CD8 T cells in Susac syndrome. Reverse transcription used about 0.45 to 1 ug RNA and random hexamers. TCRdb processed the immunoSEQ multiplex PCR reads anew with MiXCR; each CDR3 protein has one entry. This repertoire shows around 160,000 distinct CDR3 sequences, roughly 95% found once; its top ten account for just over 0.13%. The sample taken for sequencing was CD4+ T cells from PBMCs. The receptors were gathered from a human donor in good health.

This sequence joins TRBV14 and TRBJ2-6, with 7 bases aligning to TRBD1. Germline V gene lookup returns CDR1 SGHDN and CDR2 FVKESK. This CDR3 is built from 17 residues. Unmatched junction bases numbered 6, after V lost 4 bases and J lost 0 bases. DNA for the CDR3: TGTGCCAGCAGCCCCGGGGACAGCCCCTCTGGGGCCAACGTCCTGACTTTC. Translated: CASSPGDSPSGANVLTF.

The chain uses TRBV28 and TRBJ1-5; maybe TRBD1 (5 bases). The germline CDR1 and CDR2 sequences are MDHEN and SYDVKM. The CDR3 spans 13 residues. Trimming pared 3 bases from V and 7 bases from J, leaving 10 bases between. The chain's CDR3 is CASSLGVWQPQHF. The CDR3 nucleotides read TGTGCCAGCAGTTTGGGGGTGTGGCAGCCCCAGCATTTT.

Of note for this clonotype: Its ends do not fully match the called genes, so a read error is possible. The chain links TRBV20-1 to TRBJ2-5, with TRBD2 identical over 7 bases. The CDR3 sequence is 12 residues long. Germline values: CDR1 DFQATT, CDR2 SNEGSKA (reference sequence). CDR3 nucleotides: TGCAGTCCTAGCGGTTACCAAGAGACCCAGTACTTC. Translating it yields CSPSGYQETQYF.

The chain employs TRBV3-1 and TRBJ1-1, with a tentative D call TRBD1 (5 bases). Germline V CDR1 and CDR2: LGHDT, YNNKEL (reference sequence). The CDR3 runs to 12 residues. V dropped 5 bases and J dropped 7 bases, with 11 bases sitting between them. The CDR3 DNA follows: TGTGCCAGCAGCTGGCCGGGGGATGAAGCTTTCTTT. Amino acids: CASSWPGDEAFF.

The chain links TRBV29-1 to TRBJ1-1; 7 positions agree with TRBD1. The CDR3 loop spans 12 amino acids. From germline, CDR1 is SQVTM and CDR2 ANQGSEA. The V segment lost 7 bases and the J segment 4 bases; nucleotides outside the gene matches: 6. This CDR3 reads CSGQGVITEAFF. CDR3 DNA: TGCAGCGGGCAGGGGGTCATCACTGAAGCTTTCTTT.

The chain has TRBV18 and TRBJ2-5; D possibly corresponds to TRBD2 (5 bases). CDR1 KGHSH and CDR2 LQKENI come from the germline V gene. V was clipped by 0 bases and J by 2 bases, with 10 bases between them. The CDR3 spans 15 residues. The CDR3 spells CASSPPSTGQETQYF. DNA of the CDR3: TGTGCCAGCTCACCACCGTCTACGGGGCAAGAGACCCAGTACTTC.

V usage is TRBV5-1 and J usage is TRBJ2-5; D possibly corresponds to TRBD1 (5 bases). This CDR3 region has 14 residues. V was pared by 0 bases and J by 1 base, with 7 bases between. Germline-derived CDR1 and CDR2 are SGHRS and YFSETQ. The CDR3 loop reads CASSLVGAQETQYF. The CDR3 coding sequence is TGCGCCAGCAGCTTGGTTGGGGCCCAAGAGACCCAGTACTTC.

The chain recombines TRBV29-1 with TRBJ2-1; TRBD1 matches 7 bases. The germline CDR1 and CDR2 sequences are SQVTM and ANQGSEA. This CDR3 has 11 amino acids. After removal of 8 bases from V and 8 bases from J, the junction contained 6 bases not matched to a gene. The CDR3 sequence: CSRAQGDEQFF. Here the CDR3 DNA reads TGCAGCCGGGCGCAGGGGGATGAGCAGTTCTTC.

This clonotype was counted a few times. In DNA, the CDR3 is TGTGCCAGCAGTGTTACGGCCACCTACGAGCAGTACTTC. Its translation: CASSVTATYEQYF. The V and J genes are TRBV25-1 and TRBJ2-7, with unresolved D. CDR1 is MGHDK, CDR2 SYGVNS, per germline. Deletions cut 4 bases from V and 2 bases from J, with 9 bases between. This CDR3 is built from 13 residues.